This T cell receptor (beta chain) was sequenced during a study of blood T cell repertoires in COVID-19. Turning to the study itself: Collection of acute and convalescent COVID-19 samples took place in the United States, Italy and Spain.

Original methodology: Amplification of reference gene primers was used by the study to estimate nucleated cell counts. Generated by immunoSEQ multiplex PCR, the TCRdb table keeps only in-frame clones and is missing some. D and trimming come from the DNA, and the V and J calls and clone size come from that table. The data show hundreds of thousands of clones, nearly 90% seen once. J was trimmed by 7 bases and V by 4 bases; bases with no gene match: 11. This CDR3 has 15 amino acids. CDR1 and CDR2 (germline): SGHRS, YFSETQ. One Seattle source followed patients from active infection through their disease course.

This TCR derives from a woman aged 40 to 55 with COVID-19, enrolled during active disease. Input material: peripheral blood. The J gene is TRBJ1-2, the V gene TRBV5-1; 9 nucleotides match TRBD1. CDR3 nucleotide sequence: TGCGCCAGCAGCCTACACCGGGACAGGGTTTTTGGCTACACCTTC. Amino acid sequence: CASSLHRDRVFGYTF.